These 26 T cell receptor beta chains were sequenced from one sample in a study of blood T cell repertoires in COVID-19. The method was immunoSEQ multiplex PCR; TCRdb's version includes in-frame clones alone and lacks a portion of them. The data show roughly 110,000 clones, approximately 85% seen once. The sample was peripheral blood. These receptors came from a woman aged 55-70 years with COVID-19, enrolled during active disease.

This clone was counted a few times. This sequence joins TRBV2 and TRBJ2-2; D gene unclear. Trimming took 4 bases from V and 1 from J, leaving 10 bases between them. The length of the CDR3 is 15 residues. Per the germline V gene, CDR1 is SNHLY and CDR2 is FYNNEI. In nucleotides, the CDR3 is TGTGCCAGCAGTGTTGCAGGTCTGAACACCGGGGAGCTGTTTTTT. Its translation: CASSVAGLNTGELFF.

CDR3 nucleotides: TGTGCCAGCAGCCCGCTCGGAGGCGGGGAGAACACCGGGGAGCTGTTTTTT. Its protein is CASSPLGGGENTGELFF. The V gene is TRBV3-1 (or the pseudogene TRBV3-2), the J gene TRBJ2-2; a possible D gene is TRBD2 (6 bases). Germline lookup yields CDR1 LGHDT and CDR2 YNNKEL (reference sequence). V lost 4 bases and J lost 1, with 16 bases in between. This CDR3 is built from 17 residues.

The chain has TRBV5-1 and TRBJ2-3; D gene ambiguous. This CDR3 has 14 amino acids. Per the germline V gene, CDR1 is SGHRS and CDR2 is YFSETQ. The V end lost 0 bases, the J end lost 6 bases, and 11 bases lay between the germline ends. The CDR3 DNA follows: TGCGCCAGCAGCTTGGCAACTCCCACGGATACGCAGTATTTT. Its protein is CASSLATPTDTQYF.

The chain has TRBV30 and TRBJ2-7; TRBD1 matches at 11 bases. V trimming: 5 bases; J trimming: 7 bases; junction bases outside the gene matches: 7. The V gene's germline CDR1 is GTSNPN and CDR2 SVGIG (reference sequence). This CDR3 spans 13 amino acids. The CDR3 DNA follows: TGTGCCTGGGGGACAGGGGGGATATGGGAGCAGTACTTC. Amino acid sequence: CAWGTGGIWEQYF. The variable domain in full, with the rest retrieved from reference TRBV30 and TRBJ2-7, is SQTIHQWPATLVQPVGSPLSLECTVEGTSNPNLYWYRQAAGRGLQLLFYSVGIGQISSEVPQNLSASRPQDRQFILSSKKLLLSDSGFYLCAWGTGGIWEQYFGPGTRLTVT.

This chain joins TRBV27 and TRBJ2-7; perhaps TRBD1 as D (5 bases). Trimming removed 5 bases at V and 6 bases at J, with 17 bases between. This CDR3 has 14 residues. CDR1 and CDR2 (germline): MNHEY, SMNVEV (reference sequence). In DNA, the CDR3 is TGTGCCAGCAGTCCGAACCCGGCAGGGTTCGAGCAGTACTTC. Translating it yields CASSPNPAGFEQYF.

The chain has TRBV7-6 and TRBJ2-7; 8 bases are shared with TRBD2. CDR1 is SGHVS, CDR2 FNYEAQ, per germline. The V gene end was trimmed by 1 base and the J gene end by 5 bases; junction bases not matched to a gene: 4. The length of the CDR3 is 14 residues. CDR3 loop: CASSLVLGGDEQYF. The CDR3 DNA reads TGTGCCAGCAGCTTAGTCCTCGGGGGGGACGAGCAGTACTTC.

The rearrangement uses TRBV19 and TRBJ1-1, with TRBD1 matching over 8 bases. Germline lookup yields CDR1 LNHDA and CDR2 SQIVND (reference sequence). The V and J ends lost 4 bases and 1 base, in that order; junction bases with no gene match: 5. This CDR3 is built from 15 residues. The CDR3 DNA sequence: TGTGCCAGTAGTAGTGGGACAGGTACGAACACTGAAGCTTTCTTT. The encoded protein is CASSSGTGTNTEAFF.

The V and J genes are TRBV6-5 and TRBJ1-2; D is ambiguous. With 6 bases removed from V and 3 bases from J, the gap between germline ends came to 14 bases. CDR1 and CDR2 (germline): MNHEY, SVGAGI. This CDR3 region has 14 residues. CDR3 sequence: CASRDGGKDYGYTF. DNA of the CDR3: TGTGCCAGCAGAGACGGAGGGAAGGACTATGGCTACACCTTC.

This chain uses TRBV5-6 with TRBJ1-1; D is perhaps TRBD1 (6 bases). The CDR3 is made up of 14 amino acids. Per the germline V gene, CDR1 is SGHDT and CDR2 is YYEEEE. Trimming shortened V by 4 bases and J by 0 bases, and 10 bases separated the two germline ends. CDR3 DNA: TGTGCCAGCAGCCCAAGGACAGTGAACACTGAAGCTTTCTTT. Translated: CASSPRTVNTEAFF.

This chain uses TRBV29-1 with TRBJ1-2; TRBD1 aligns across 12 bases. Per germline, CDR1 SQVTM and CDR2 ANQGSEA. The CDR3 is 15 amino acids. With 3 bases clipped from V and 4 bases from J, the junction kept 6 bases outside the gene matches. CDR3 DNA sequence: TGCAGCGTTGAGCCGGGACAGGGGGCGGTCTATGGCTACACCTTC. This encodes CSVEPGQGAVYGYTF.

CDR3 coding DNA: TGTGCCAGCAGCTTTTTTCGGACAGGGTATAATGAAAAACTGTTTTTT. Translation: CASSFFRTGYNEKLFF. The chain employs TRBV5-6 and TRBJ1-4; the match to TRBD1 covers 8 bases. The J segment lost 4 bases and the V segment lost 2 bases, leaving 7 bases of the junction unmatched. Germline lookup yields CDR1 SGHDT and CDR2 YYEEEE. The CDR3 covers 16 residues.

The sample holds a few counts of this clone. The gene calls are TRBV19 and TRBJ1-2, with TRBD1 matching 7 bases. Trimming removed 5 bases from V and 8 bases from J; junction bases left unmatched: 11. The CDR3 sequence is 14 residues long. The germline gives CDR1 LNHDA, CDR2 SQIVND (reference sequence). The DNA for the CDR3 is TGTGCCAGTAGTGCCCCCGCAGGGGGTTTCGGCTACACCTTC. Amino acid sequence: CASSAPAGGFGYTF. The variable domain in full, completed from reference TRBV19 and TRBJ1-2, reads DGGITQSPKYLFRKEGQNVTLSCEQNLNHDAMYWYRQDPGQGLRLIYYSQIVNDFQKGDIAEGYSVSREKKESFPLTVTSAQKNPTAFYLCASSAPAGGFGYTFGSGTRLTVV.

The chain is built from TRBV19 and TRBJ1-1, with D perhaps matching TRBD1 (6 bases). V shed 6 bases and J shed 0 bases, with 11 bases lying between them. CDR1 and CDR2 from the germline V gene are LNHDA and SQIVND (reference sequence). The CDR3 runs 14 residues. CDR3 protein: CASSTGWLNTEAFF. The CDR3 nucleotides are TGTGCCAGTAGCACAGGGTGGCTGAACACTGAAGCTTTCTTT.

This clone occurred a few times. V is TRBV11-2 and J is TRBJ1-6, with TRBD1 as a possible D gene (5 bases). V was pared by 4 bases and J by 2 bases, with 21 bases between. The CDR3 loop spans 19 amino acids. CDR1 and CDR2 from the germline V gene are SGHAT and FQNNGV. CDR3 loop: CASSSPKGPFQPYNSPLHF. Here the CDR3 DNA reads TGTGCCAGCAGCTCCCCTAAGGGGCCGTTTCAGCCCTATAATTCACCCCTCCACTTT.

The rearrangement links TRBV11-3 to TRBJ2-3; TRBD2 agrees at 8 bases. Germline CDR1 SGHNT, CDR2 YENEEA. This CDR3 is built from 15 residues. V was pared by 1 base and J by 2 bases, with 2 bases of the junction left unmatched. CDR3 amino acids: CASSLAGGYTDTQYF. The CDR3 DNA is TGTGCCAGCAGCTTAGCGGGGGGGTACACAGATACGCAGTATTTT.

The J gene is TRBJ2-5, the V gene TRBV2, with D possibly TRBD2 on 5 matching bases. The CDR3 runs to 14 residues. Trimming took off 5 bases at V and 1 base at J, with 11 bases between the two ends. Germline V gives CDR1 SNHLY, CDR2 FYNNEI. The CDR3 loop reads CASSPRTSQETQYF. CDR3 DNA: TGTGCCAGCAGTCCGCGGACTTCCCAAGAGACCCAGTACTTC.

A note on this clone: The same CDR3 is also encoded by other DNA sequences in this sample. V gene TRBV15 combines with J gene TRBJ2-1; 9 bases line up with TRBD1. The CDR3 runs 14 residues. Germline V gene lookup returns CDR1 LNHNV and CDR2 YYDKDF (reference sequence). With 3 bases clipped from V and 5 bases from J, the junction kept 2 bases outside the gene matches. As DNA, the CDR3 is TGTGCCACCAGCAGGGACAGGGGAAACAATGAGCAGTTCTTC. Its protein is CATSRDRGNNEQFF.

CDR3 loop: CASSLISSTGSNQPQHF. The CDR3 DNA is TGTGCCAGCAGTTTAATCTCTTCCACAGGTAGCAATCAGCCCCAGCATTTT. The chain is built from TRBV27 and TRBJ1-5, with D tentatively TRBD1 (5 bases). The CDR3 extends over 17 amino acids. The germline V gene has CDR1 MNHEY and CDR2 SMNVEV (reference sequence). V was trimmed by 2 bases and J by 0 bases, leaving 14 bases between them.

This clone was seen more than once but under ten times. The chain combines TRBV13 with TRBJ1-4, with D maybe TRBD1 (5 bases). V was trimmed by 1 base and J by 6 bases, leaving 12 bases between them. Germline V gene data show CDR1 as PRHDT and CDR2 as FYEKMQ (reference sequence). CDR3 length equals 15 residues. DNA of the CDR3: TGTGCCAGCAGCTTAGCAGGGACTAGGGATGAAAAACTGTTTTTT. It is translated as CASSLAGTRDEKLFF. Full variable domain (rest looked up from reference TRBV13 and TRBJ1-4): AAGVIQSPRHLIKEKRETATLKCYPIPRHDTVYWYQQGPGQDPQFLISFYEKMQSDKGSIPDRFSAQQFSDYHSELNMSSLELGDSALYFCASSLAGTRDEKLFFGSGTQLSVL.

V gene TRBV6-5 combines with J gene TRBJ2-1; 12 positions agree with TRBD2. Per the germline V gene, CDR1 is MNHEY and CDR2 is SVGAGI. V was clipped by 1 base and J by 8 bases; unmatched bases: 6. This CDR3 has 16 amino acids. Here the CDR3 reads CASSYYASGGVYEQFF. DNA of the CDR3: TGTGCCAGCAGTTACTACGCTAGCGGGGGGGTATATGAGCAGTTCTTC.

The V gene is TRBV23-1, the J gene TRBJ1-3, with D tentatively TRBD1 (5 bases). TRBV23-1 is reported as an ORF; its role is uncertain. The CDR3 consists of 18 residues. V was trimmed by 7 bases and J by 0 bases, leaving 22 bases between them. The DNA of the CDR3 is TGCGCCAGCAACAAGACAGAGGAGCCGATATTCTCTGGAAACACCATATATTTT. It translates to CASNKTEEPIFSGNTIYF.

The rearrangement joins TRBV4-2 to TRBJ1-2, with no clear D. This CDR3 is 16 amino acids long. Trimming cost V 0 bases and J 3 bases, with 14 bases left between them. Germline CDR1 and CDR2: LGHNA and YNFKEQ. CDR3 coding DNA: TGTGCCAGCAGCCAAGAATTGAGAGCGGTCTACTATGGCTACACCTTC. Translating gives CASSQELRAVYYGYTF.

This rearrangement joins TRBV18 to TRBJ2-7; 10 bases map to TRBD1. Germline loops: CDR1 KGHSH, CDR2 LQKENI. The CDR3 spans 18 residues. Trimming at V came to 5 bases and at J to 2 bases, leaving 15 bases not matched to a gene. DNA of the CDR3: TGTGCCAGCTCAGGATTTATCCCGGGACAGGGGATAGCCTACGAGCAGTACTTC. Its translation: CASSGFIPGQGIAYEQYF. The full variable domain, its missing parts supplied by reference TRBV18 and TRBJ2-7, is NAGVMQNPRHLVRRRGQEARLRCSPMKGHSHVYWYRQLPEEGLKFMVYLQKENIIDESGMPKERFSAEFPKEGPSILRIQQVVRGDSAAYFCASSGFIPGQGIAYEQYFGPGTRLTVT.

V and J are TRBV11-3 and TRBJ1-1; no firm D call. V dropped 5 bases and J dropped 2 bases, with 9 bases sitting between them. This CDR3 comprises 13 residues. Germline V gene sequence: CDR1 SGHNT, CDR2 YENEEA. For the CDR3, the DNA is TGTGCCAGCAGCCGCCTATTTAACACTGAAGCTTTCTTT. It yields the protein CASSRLFNTEAFF.

The chain carries TRBV11-2 and TRBJ2-2; 8 nucleotides line up with TRBD2. Trimming removed 5 bases from V and 3 bases from J; junction bases left unmatched: 8. The CDR3 totals 16 residues. CDR1 and CDR2 from the germline V gene are SGHAT and FQNNGV. The DNA for the CDR3 is TGTGCCAGCAGCCCTCCGGGACTAGGCGACACCGGGGAGCTGTTTTTT. This sequence encodes CASSPPGLGDTGELFF.

In the case of this clone: The germline gene is not matched at one end of the junction; a read error may be the cause. V gene TRBV2 combines with J gene TRBJ1-2; the match to TRBD1 covers 8 bases. CDR1 is SNHLY and CDR2 is FYNNEI in the germline V gene. The CDR3 is 16 amino acids. The CDR3 DNA sequence: TGTGCCAGCGGTGACTTTCCAGGGGGCGGCAACTATGGCTACACCTTC. Its translation is CASGDFPGGGNYGYTF.